These T cell receptor beta chains were read from a single sample in a study of vaccination and CD4 T cells after COVID-19. These receptors have no known antigen. Via MiXCR, TCRdb re-called the PCR reads, giving one row per CDR3 protein. Counted here are fewer than 25,000 distinct CDR3 sequences, around 42% occurring once; the ten biggest clones make up about 12%. Sequencing was performed on CD4+ T cells from blood, cultured in vitro. The receptors were sampled from a human donor who had recovered from COVID-19. The CDR3 runs from the conserved cysteine through the conserved F or W. A D gene is named only where the DNA matches it firmly. The size field is filled for only some rows; it gives once, few, many or a size class.

V	D	J	size	CDR3	DNA
TRBV6-1	NA	TRBJ2-3	NA	CASRPSRGRESTDTQYF	TGTGCCAGCAGGCCCTCAAGGGGGAGGGAAAGCACAGATACGCAGTATTTT
TRBV7-2	TRBD1	TRBJ1-1	NA	CASSLFSGGSNTEAFF	TGTGCCAGCAGCTTATTCTCAGGGGGCTCGAACACTGAAGCTTTCTTT
TRBV15	NA	TRBJ1-5	medium-sized	CATSPRQTGQPQHF	TGTGCCACCAGCCCCAGACAGACTGGTCAGCCCCAGCATTTT
TRBV19	TRBD2	TRBJ2-2	NA	CASSRELAGANTGELFF	TGTGCCAGTAGTCGCGAGCTAGCGGGAGCGAACACCGGGGAGCTGTTTTTT
TRBV7-2	NA	TRBJ2-3	once	CASSLQGISTDTQYF	TGTGCCAGCAGCTTACAGGGAATTAGCACAGATACGCAGTATTTT
TRBV6-1	NA	TRBJ1-5	few	CASSEAVLYSNQPQHF	TGTGCCAGCAGTGAAGCCGTTCTATATAGCAATCAGCCCCAGCATTTT
TRBV19	TRBD1	TRBJ2-7	NA	CASSAGRTGDGEQYF	TGTGCCAGTAGCGCCGGTCGGACAGGGGATGGGGAGCAGTACTTC
TRBV6-1	NA	TRBJ2-3	NA	CASSTRLGTQYF	TGTGCCAGCAGTACCCGACTAGGCACGCAGTATTTT
TRBV6-1	TRBD1	TRBJ1-1	NA	CASRPGQGRTEAFF	TGTGCCAGCAGACCAGGACAGGGGCGCACTGAAGCTTTCTTT
TRBV7-2	TRBD2	TRBJ2-3	NA	CASSPQAGVTDTQYF	TGTGCCAGCAGCCCCCAAGCGGGAGTCACAGATACGCAGTATTTT
TRBV29-1	NA	TRBJ2-3	medium-sized	CSGSRDTQYF	TGCAGCGGCTCTCGCGATACGCAGTATTTT
TRBV6-2/TRBV6-3	TRBD2	TRBJ2-1	NA	CASSSGTRVINEQFF	TGTGCCAGCAGTTCCGGGACTAGGGTCATCAATGAGCAGTTCTTC
TRBV28	TRBD2	TRBJ2-7	NA	CASSHSGGTSYEQYF	TGTGCCAGCAGCCATAGCGGGGGGACCTCCTACGAGCAGTACTTC
TRBV19	NA	TRBJ2-6	NA	CASSKSSGLSGASVLTF	TGTGCCAGTAGTAAATCCTCGGGGCTTAGTGGGGCCAGCGTCCTGACTTTC
TRBV29-1	NA	TRBJ2-5	NA	CSVVGLQETQYF	TGCAGCGTTGTCGGGCTCCAAGAGACCCAGTACTTC
TRBV21-1	NA	TRBJ1-1	few	CASCPGNTEAFF	TGTGCCAGCTGTCCGGGTAACACTGAAGCTTTCTTT
TRBV4-3	TRBD2	TRBJ2-3	few	CASSLNPRLAGAADTQYF	TGCGCCAGCAGCCTAAACCCGAGACTAGCGGGAGCGGCAGATACGCAGTATTTT
TRBV24-1	TRBD1	TRBJ2-5	NA	CATAQGNQETQYF	TGTGCCACCGCACAGGGGAACCAAGAGACCCAGTACTTC
TRBV20-1	NA	TRBJ1-2	few	CSAWTLISPGGYTF	TGCAGTGCTTGGACATTAATATCCCCGGGGGGCTACACCTTC
TRBV12-3/TRBV12-4	NA	TRBJ1-1	NA	CASSLGRGAEAFF	TGTGCCAGCAGTTTAGGACGGGGGGCTGAAGCTTTCTTT
TRBV6-2/TRBV6-3	TRBD1	TRBJ2-2	NA	CASTATGIRTGELFF	TGTGCCAGCACGGCGACAGGGATTCGCACCGGGGAGCTGTTTTTT
TRBV6-1	TRBD1	TRBJ1-6	medium-sized	CASSGTGTGGDRRRSPLHF	TGTGCCAGCAGTGGAACCGGGACAGGGGGCGACCGCCGCCGTTCACCCCTCCACTTT
TRBV27	NA	TRBJ2-1	few	CASSFSSYNEQFF	TGTGCCAGCAGTTTCAGCTCCTACAATGAGCAGTTCTTC
TRBV10-3	NA	TRBJ2-7	NA	CAISYPGSALRGQYF	TGTGCCATCAGTTACCCGGGGAGCGCCCTACGAGGGCAGTACTTC
TRBV6-4	NA	TRBJ1-3	NA	CATMGIGVGASGNTIYF	TGTGCCACTATGGGAATAGGGGTGGGGGCCTCTGGAAACACCATATATTTT
TRBV6-1	NA	TRBJ1-5	NA	CASSVPQGPQHF	TGTGCCAGCAGTGTCCCACAGGGCCCGCAGCATTTT
TRBV11-3	TRBD2	TRBJ2-2	once	CASSRGGSNTGELFF	TGTGCCAGCAGTCGGGGGGGTAGTAACACCGGGGAGCTGTTTTTT